This note documents a single T cell receptor beta chain sequence. This specimen belongs to a study of blood T cell repertoires in COVID-19. Overall study context: Samples of COVID-19 (acute and convalescent) were obtained from the United States, Italy and Spain. Sample material is recorded as cDNA or gDNA derived from T cells, B-cell-depleted T cells, or PBMCs.

Only in-frame clones appear in the TCRdb table, and some are missing; sequencing was by immunoSEQ multiplex PCR. The sample holds about 140,000 clones, about 90% seen once. With 0 bases removed from V and 6 bases from J, the gap between germline ends came to 9 bases. The V gene's germline CDR1 is SGDLS and CDR2 YYNGEE. This CDR3 region has 14 residues. The chain joins TRBV9 to TRBJ2-2; D is undetermined. This receptor was identified in a woman between 50 and 59 years old with acute or convalescent COVID-19. Source material: peripheral blood. This CDR3 reads CASSVVLSSGELFF. The CDR3 DNA is TGTGCCAGCAGCGTAGTACTAAGCTCCGGGGAGCTGTTTTTT.